Shown below are 32 T cell receptor beta chains from a single sample sequenced in a study of T cell repertoires in cytomegalovirus infection. No antigen is known for these receptors. MiXCR was run by TCRdb on the reads, yielding one entry per CDR3 protein. The sample lists 650,000 to 850,000 distinct CDR3 sequences, 25% to 30% occurring once. Sequencing used cultured CD8+ T cells from PBMCs, obtained from culture after CMV antigen stimulation. Every receptor here comes from a human donor in good health (CMV status not recorded). Some clones in this sample may be carry-over from other donors' samples.

This clonotype was detected only a few times. The chain employs TRBV7-4 and TRBJ2-7; 9 bases line up with TRBD2. This CDR3 region has 15 residues. From germline, CDR1 is SGHVT and CDR2 SQSDAQ. V trimming: 2 bases; J trimming: 3 bases; junction bases outside the gene matches: 5. The CDR3 region is CASSLLPSGDYEQYF. DNA of the CDR3: TGTGCCAGCAGCTTACTTCCTAGCGGGGACTACGAGCAGTACTTC.

This chain joins TRBV9 and TRBJ1-1; TRBD1 matches 7 bases. The ends lost 3 bases at V and 5 bases at J; junction bases unmatched: 7. This CDR3 contains 14 residues. Germline CDR1 is SGDLS and CDR2 is YYNGEE. The CDR3 nucleotides read TGTGCCAGCAGCGCCCGACAGGGAATAACTGAAGCTTTCTTT. This gives the protein CASSARQGITEAFF.

This chain connects TRBV28 to TRBJ2-2; possibly TRBD1 for D (7 bases). Germline-derived CDR1 and CDR2 are MDHEN and SYDVKM. The CDR3 has 15 residues. V lost 7 bases, J lost 1 base, and 13 bases lay in between. The CDR3 is CASTWRGLNTGELFF. CDR3 sequence (DNA): TGTGCCAGCACCTGGAGGGGGCTGAACACCGGGGAGCTGTTTTTT.

This clonotype was detected a few times. This rearrangement joins TRBV27 to TRBJ2-7; 8 bases line up with TRBD1. With 6 bases clipped from V and 2 bases from J, the junction kept 12 bases outside the gene matches. The germline V gene encodes CDR1 MNHEY and CDR2 SMNVEV (reference sequence). There are 16 residues in the CDR3. CDR3 sequence reads: CASSSQGAPLAYEQYF. Written as DNA, the CDR3 is TGTGCCAGCAGCTCTCAGGGGGCGCCCTTGGCCTACGAGCAGTACTTC.

The rearrangement joins TRBV12-3 or TRBV12-4 to TRBJ1-2; tentatively, D is TRBD1 (6 bases). Between the trimmed V and J ends, which lost 6 bases and 2 bases, there was a span of 13 bases. The CDR3 runs 14 residues. CDR3 loop: CASRGRQANYGYTF. The DNA for the CDR3 is TGTGCCAGCAGGGGGAGACAGGCAAACTATGGCTACACCTTC.

The chain combines TRBV7-2 with TRBJ1-5; D is ambiguous. The V gene lost 0 bases and the J gene lost 2 bases, with 11 bases spanning the gap. The CDR3 is made up of 16 amino acids. Germline values: CDR1 SGHTA, CDR2 FQGNSA. The CDR3 region has the DNA TGTGCCAGCAGCTTAGCGGGCCCCGCGGGCAATCAGCCCCAGCATTTT. Translating gives CASSLAGPAGNQPQHF. The full variable domain, in which reference TRBV7-2 and TRBJ1-5 provide the parts outside the CDR3, is GAGVSQSPSNKVTEKGKDVELRCDPISGHTALYWYRQSLGQGLEFLIYFQGNSAPDKSGLPSDRFSAERTGGSVSTLTIQRTQQEDSAVYLCASSLAGPAGNQPQHFGDGTRLSIL.

CDR3 region: CASSQDFTEGYGYTF. CDR3 sequence (DNA): TGCGCCAGCAGCCAAGATTTCACAGAGGGCTATGGCTACACCTTC. The J gene is TRBJ1-2, the V gene TRBV4-1; D is unresolved. There are 15 residues in the CDR3. In germline, CDR1 is MGHRA, CDR2 YSYEKL. The V end lost 0 bases, the J end lost 4 bases, and 12 bases lay between the germline ends.

This chain connects TRBV7-2 to TRBJ1-5, with a possible D match to TRBD1 (6 bases). CDR1 and CDR2 (germline): SGHTA, FQGNSA. The V end was cut by 5 bases, the J end by 0 bases, with 14 bases between. The CDR3 is made up of 16 amino acids. CDR3 bases: TGTGCCAGCAGCAAGACAGGAGAATATAGCAATCAGCCCCAGCATTTT. Its protein is CASSKTGEYSNQPQHF.

This clonotype was observed many times. The V and J genes are TRBV6-4 and TRBJ1-2, with 7 nucleotides matching TRBD1. V gave up 0 bases and J gave up 3 bases; unmatched junction bases: 7. In germline, CDR1 is MRHNA, CDR2 SNTAGT. The CDR3 runs 16 residues. The CDR3 DNA is TGTGCCAGCAGTGACTCCGAACAGGGGAACGACTATGGCTACACCTTC. Protein: CASSDSEQGNDYGYTF.

This clonotype was recorded a few times. The V and J genes are TRBV27 and TRBJ2-1, with D perhaps TRBD1 or TRBD2 (5 bases each). Trimming stripped 7 bases from V and 5 bases from J, with 12 bases between. The CDR3 length is 13 residues. Germline assignment: CDR1 MNHEY and CDR2 SMNVEV (reference sequence). Here the CDR3 DNA reads TGTGCCAGCAAACTGGGGGTTCACAATGAGCAGTTCTTC. Its translation: CASKLGVHNEQFF.

The V call is TRBV6-8, the J call TRBJ2-7; TRBD2 agrees at 9 bases. The CDR3 loop spans 16 amino acids. The trim removed 5 bases at V and 0 bases at J, leaving 8 bases unmatched. Germline loops: CDR1 MNHGY, CDR2 SAAAGT. The CDR3 loop reads CASSGGTSRSSYEQYV. CDR3 DNA: TGTGCCAGCAGTGGAGGGACTAGCCGTAGCTCCTACGAGCAGTACGTC.

The CDR3 region is CASSLQGRSYNEQFF. The CDR3, as DNA: TGTGCCAGTAGCTTACAGGGAAGATCCTACAATGAGCAGTTCTTC. The rearrangement joins TRBV19 to TRBJ2-1, with D maybe TRBD1 (6 bases). CDR3 length equals 15 residues. Trimming stripped 6 bases from V and 1 base from J, with 13 bases between. CDR1 LNHDA and CDR2 SQIVND come from the germline V gene (reference sequence).

The table lists this clonotype with a few counts. The chain couples TRBV7-4 to TRBJ1-1; the D is unclear. Trimming pared 6 bases from V and 7 bases from J, leaving 12 bases between. Germline V gene data show CDR1 as SGHVT and CDR2 as SQSDAQ. The CDR3 length is 12 residues. The CDR3 region has the DNA TGTGCCAGCAGTCATCAGAGTTTTGAAGCTTTCTTT. It encodes CASSHQSFEAFF.

The chain is built from TRBV29-1 and TRBJ2-1; D possibly matches TRBD1 or TRBD2 (5 bases each). Germline V gene data show CDR1 as SQVTM and CDR2 as ANQGSEA. Trimming removed 5 bases from V and 10 bases from J, with 12 bases in between. This CDR3 has 11 amino acids. CDR3 bases: TGCAGCGTTTGGTGGGGACGGGAGCAGTTCTTC. It encodes CSVWWGREQFF.

This clonotype was recorded many times. The chain has TRBV7-2 and TRBJ1-2; D gene unclear. Trimming removed 5 bases at V and 2 bases at J, with 15 bases between. CDR1 and CDR2 (germline): SGHTA, FQGNSA. This CDR3 is 15 amino acids long. The CDR3 region has the DNA TGTGCCAGCAGCGTGTGGCCCACAGTGAACTATGGCTACACCTTC. Protein sequence: CASSVWPTVNYGYTF.

V is TRBV6-5 and J is TRBJ1-3; tentatively, D is TRBD1 (6 bases). Germline V gene data show CDR1 as MNHEY and CDR2 as SVGAGI. There are 15 residues in the CDR3. V was trimmed by 2 bases and J by 2 bases, leaving 10 bases between them. In DNA, the CDR3 is TGTGCCAGCAGTTACGGGGGGGCGGCTGGAAACACCATATATTTT. It specifies CASSYGGAAGNTIYF.

V gene TRBV14 combines with J gene TRBJ1-6; D is uncertain. Trimming took 1 base from V and 9 from J, leaving 7 bases between them. The CDR3 has 13 amino acids. Germline CDR1 is SGHDN and CDR2 is FVKESK. CDR3 DNA sequence: TGTGCCAGCAGCCAAGCTGCGAGTTCACCCCTCCACTTT. Amino acids: CASSQAASSPLHF.

This clonotype came up a few times. The chain has TRBV7-9 and TRBJ1-4; the D gene is possibly TRBD1 (6 bases). The germline CDR1 and CDR2 sequences are SEHNR and FQNEAQ (reference sequence). V shed 4 bases and J shed 10 bases, with 19 bases lying between them. The CDR3 is 15 residues long. This CDR3 is CASSSPVGGLVKLFF. CDR3 sequence (DNA): TGTGCCAGCAGCTCCCCCGTGGGGGGGCTTGTAAAACTGTTTTTT.

This clonotype was seen a few times. This chain connects TRBV6-5 to TRBJ2-3; 7 nucleotides match TRBD2. J was trimmed by 3 bases and V by 2 bases; bases with no gene match: 8. CDR3 size: 16 residues. Germline V gene sequence: CDR1 MNHEY, CDR2 SVGAGI. The CDR3 protein is CASSYQVAGDTDTQYF. In DNA, the CDR3 is TGTGCCAGCAGTTACCAAGTGGCGGGGGATACAGATACGCAGTATTTT.

This clonotype was counted a few times. The gene calls are TRBV29-1 and TRBJ2-2; tentatively, D is TRBD2 (6 bases). The CDR3 totals 14 residues. Germline V gene lookup returns CDR1 SQVTM and CDR2 ANQGSEA. Trimming removed 7 bases at V and 2 bases at J, with 14 bases between. CDR3 nucleotides: TGCAGCGCCCGCCGGGAGCGTAACACCGGGGAGCTGTTTTTT. As protein: CSARRERNTGELFF.

In this sample, this clonotype turned up a few times. The J gene is TRBJ2-2, the V gene TRBV15, with 7 bases identical to TRBD2. J gave up 1 base and V 4 bases, and 12 bases lay outside the gene matches. Germline CDR1 LNHNV, CDR2 YYDKDF (reference sequence). The CDR3 is 18 residues long. CDR3 in amino acids: CATSNPWGGPENTGELFF. The CDR3 DNA reads TGTGCCACCAGCAACCCCTGGGGGGGTCCTGAGAACACCGGGGAGCTGTTTTTT.

This clonotype appeared a few times. The chain uses TRBV7-9 and TRBJ1-1, with 7 bases aligning to TRBD1. V lost 8 bases and J lost 5; bases outside the gene matches: 11. Per germline, CDR1 SEHNR and CDR2 FQNEAQ (reference sequence). The CDR3 has 14 residues. The CDR3 DNA reads as TGTGCCAGCCAGGGGGACATTAGGGCGACTGAAGCTTTCTTT. Protein product: CASQGDIRATEAFF. The full variable domain, in which reference TRBV7-9 and TRBJ1-1 provide the parts outside the CDR3, is DTGVSQNPRHKITKRGQNVTFRCDPISEHNRLYWYRQTLGQGPEFLTYFQNEAQLEKSRLLSDRFSAERPKGSFSTLEIQRTEQGDSAMYLCASQGDIRATEAFFGQGTRLTVV.

This sequence joins TRBV12-3 or TRBV12-4 and TRBJ1-1; D call uncertain. The CDR3 length is 15 residues. The V end lost 6 bases, the J end lost 0 bases, and 14 bases lay between the germline ends. In nucleotides, the CDR3 is TGTGCCAGCAGCCACCCACCAGGCCTGAACACTGAAGCTTTCTTT. Its translation: CASSHPPGLNTEAFF.

The chain combines TRBV19 with TRBJ1-1; D is perhaps TRBD1 (6 bases). Germline loops: CDR1 LNHDA, CDR2 SQIVND (reference sequence). This CDR3 spans 14 amino acids. V was trimmed by 4 bases and J by 3 bases, leaving 12 bases between them. Here the CDR3 reads CASSTGGGDTEAFF. The CDR3, as DNA: TGTGCCAGTAGTACTGGAGGGGGGGACACTGAAGCTTTCTTT.

This rearrangement joins TRBV20-1 to TRBJ2-1, with 8 bases lining up with TRBD2. The CDR3 is 15 residues long. Germline loops: CDR1 DFQATT, CDR2 SNEGSKA (reference sequence). Losses at the gene ends were 1 base for V and 0 bases for J; bases not matched to a gene: 2. DNA for the CDR3: TGCAGTGCTAGAGTCGGGACTAGCTCCTACAATGAGCAGTTCTTC. It encodes CSARVGTSSYNEQFF.

V is TRBV13 and J is TRBJ1-2; the D gene is possibly TRBD1 (6 bases). CDR1 is PRHDT and CDR2 is FYEKMQ in the germline V gene (reference sequence). The CDR3 covers 14 residues. Trimming took off 5 bases at V and 3 bases at J, with 13 bases between the two ends. CDR3 residues: CASSQGGSYYGYTF. The CDR3 bases are TGTGCCAGCAGCCAAGGGGGATCTTACTATGGCTACACCTTC.

V is TRBV20-1 and J is TRBJ1-2; D gene unclear. Germline V gives CDR1 DFQATT, CDR2 SNEGSKA (reference sequence). V was cut by 5 bases and J by 10 bases, with 26 bases left in between. The CDR3 spans 15 residues. In nucleotides, the CDR3 is TGCAGTGCTGCAATGTATAGGGAATGTGTTATGGCCTACACCTTC. As protein: CSAAMYRECVMAYTF.

The V gene is TRBV7-9, the J gene TRBJ2-7; the D is unclear. The V gene lost 5 bases and the J gene lost 5 bases, with 10 bases spanning the gap. The germline CDR1 and CDR2 sequences are SEHNR and FQNEAQ (reference sequence). The CDR3 extends over 12 amino acids. The CDR3 is CASSLTLNEQYV. The CDR3 DNA reads as TGTGCCAGCAGCCTGACCCTTAACGAGCAGTACGTC.

The V call is TRBV5-6, the J call TRBJ2-5, with D possibly being TRBD1 (6 bases). The germline V gene encodes CDR1 SGHDT and CDR2 YYEEEE. V lost 7 bases, J lost 3 bases, and 22 bases lay in between. The CDR3 consists of 16 residues. The CDR3 bases are TGTGCCAGCTCCTACACCGTGGGCGAGGGGGAAGAGACCCAGTACTTC. It encodes CASSYTVGEGEETQYF.

This clonotype was detected only a few times. The chain uses TRBV7-8 and TRBJ1-3; D might be TRBD1 (5 bases). Looked up from germline, CDR1 is SGHVS and CDR2 is FQNEAQ. Trimming removed 6 bases from V and 2 bases from J, with 14 bases in between. CDR3 length: 15 amino acids. The CDR3 loop is CASSRTRGAGNTIYF. CDR3 DNA: TGTGCCAGCAGTCGTACCCGAGGGGCTGGAAACACCATATATTTT. Variable domain in full (rest from reference TRBV7-8 and TRBJ1-3): GAGVSQSPRYKVAKRGQDVALRCDPISGHVSLFWYQQALGQGPEFLTYFQNEAQLDKSGLPSDRFFAERPEGSVSTLKIQRTQQEDSAVYLCASSRTRGAGNTIYFGEGSWLTVV.

This chain connects TRBV25-1 to TRBJ1-6, with unresolved D. The ends were cut back, 1 base at V and 9 bases at J, with 7 bases in the middle. The germline CDR1 and CDR2 sequences are MGHDK and SYGVNS. This CDR3 has 13 residues. In nucleotides, the CDR3 is TGTGCCAGCAGTGAATTCAACCCTTCACCCCTCCACTTT. Protein product: CASSEFNPSPLHF.

This clonotype has more than one count but fewer than ten. This chain uses TRBV2 with TRBJ1-4; tentative D call: TRBD1 (6 bases). Per germline, CDR1 SNHLY and CDR2 FYNNEI. The CDR3 length is 15 residues. V was shortened by 0 bases and J by 8 bases, with 13 bases between the two germline ends. CDR3 in DNA: TGTGCCAGCAGTGAAGCCGAGGGGGAAGTGGAAAAACTGTTTTTT. Its translation: CASSEAEGEVEKLFF.